This TCR beta chain was sequenced for a study of shared clonotypes between healthy human individuals. Findings and caveats of the study: Clonotype sharing among donors was expected to depend on sequencing depth. Estimated clonotype richness was generally higher in naive than memory subsets.

The repertoire was sequenced with immunoSEQ multiplex PCR; TCRdb's copy has only in-frame clones and lacks some. This sample has roughly 1,800,000 clones, with approximately 94% found just once. Naive CD8 populations comprised CD45RO-negative cells positively selected for CCR7, excluding terminally differentiated effector memory CD45RA+ cells. V was clipped by 3 bases and J by 1 base, with 10 bases between them. The CDR3 sequence is 14 residues long. Per the germline V gene, CDR1 is ENHRY and CDR2 is SYGVKD. Notes on this clone: Its antigen is not known.

This rearrangement joins TRBV10-3 to TRBJ2-7; D unresolved. Source material: naive CD8+ T cells sorted from blood. The clonotype comes from a man aged 18 to 29 in good health. CDR3 region: CAISEIRNSYEQYF. CDR3 sequence (DNA): TGTGCCATCAGTGAAATCAGGAATTCCTACGAGCAGTACTTC.